This TCR beta chain was recovered during a study of T-cell memory formation after mild COVID-19. On the study more broadly: TCR clustering was largely donor specific.

Libraries for TCRalpha and TCRbeta carried sample barcodes and unique molecular identifiers via 5'RACE. TCRdb re-derived calls from the 5' RACE reads in MiXCR, one entry per CDR3 protein. The profile shows a few hundred thousand distinct CDR3 sequences, approximately 16% of them singletons. Findings of the study overall: Clones shrinking between day 15 and 85 showed a balanced CD4/CD8 split, and those that grew later tilted toward CD4+. Some responding clones appeared in pre-infection memory, suggesting cross-reactive memory joined.

The CDR3 contains 21 residues. Trimming left V 4 bases short and J 4 bases short, with 34 bases between. CDR1 is SSHAT, CDR2 FNYEAQ, per germline (reference sequence). About this clonotype itself: Its antigen is as yet unknown.

The chain recombines TRBV7-7 with TRBJ1-2; D might be TRBD1 (5 bases). Specimen: PBMCs or a T cell subset sorted from them (not recorded which). This TCR derives from a young man who had mild COVID-19 (a few samples of this study predate the infection). Cell type and time point are not known. CDR3 protein: CASSSSGLLGTHTKPFYGYTF. For the CDR3, the DNA is TGTGCCAGCAGCTCCTCCGGCTTGCTCGGGACCCACACTAAACCGTTCTATGGCTACACCTTC.